The T cell receptor (beta chain) described here comes from a study of multiple sclerosis patients with progressive multifocal leukoencephalopathy. Broader study findings: Before and during natalizumab, the clones expanded at PML already existed.

The method was immunoSEQ multiplex PCR; TCRdb's version includes in-frame clones alone and lacks a portion of them. The sample records approximately 27,000 clones, around 85% being singletons. Time point: time of PML onset. The T3 samples were drawn when PML began. V lost 6 bases and J lost 1, with 5 bases in between. Germline assignment: CDR1 LGHNT and CDR2 FRNRAP. This CDR3 spans 12 amino acids. As regards this clone: What it binds is not known.

The receptor comes from a woman aged 30 to 39 with progressive multifocal leukoencephalopathy. The sequencing here drew on PBMCs, taken from a patient treated with natalizumab. This chain connects TRBV12-5 to TRBJ2-3; D possibly uses TRBD1 or TRBD2 (5 bases each). CDR3 sequence reads: CASGGGTDTQYF. The DNA of the CDR3 is TGTGCTAGTGGGGGGGGCACAGATACGCAGTATTTT.